This is a list of T cell receptor beta chains from one sample in a study of monozygotic twins with cystic fibrosis. Profiling relied on immunoSEQ multiplex PCR, and the TCRdb table lists in-frame clones only, not all of them. The sample carries about 14,000 clones, about 93% recorded once. Sequences were obtained from blood. These TCRs come from a girl aged 2 to 10 with cystic fibrosis. The CDR3 runs from the conserved cysteine through the conserved F or W. The D gene is left open where the match is weak. The listing skips clone size in some rows; elsewhere it reads once, few, many or a size class.

j_call cdr3_length clone_size d_call v_call cdr3_aa cdr3_nt
TRBJ2-3 12 - - TRBV7-9 CASSTRTDTQYF TGTGCCAGCAGCACCCGGACAGATACGCAGTATTTT
TRBJ2-7 14 - - TRBV29-1 CSVYPGPETYEQYF TGCAGCGTTTACCCGGGACCGGAAACCTACGAGCAGTACTTC
TRBJ2-7 13 - - TRBV29-1 CSALPRGTYEQYF TGCAGCGCCCTACCTAGGGGGACCTACGAGCAGTACTTC
TRBJ1-5 13 - - TRBV6-5 CASSYSKSGSQHF TGTGCCAGCAGTTACTCGAAGTCAGGGTCCCAGCATTTT
TRBJ1-5 14 - - TRBV7-9 CASTYEGNGQPQHF TGTGCCAGCACCTACGAAGGGAACGGCCAGCCCCAGCATTTT
TRBJ2-2 14 - TRBD1 TRBV6-5 CASSHRGPGGELFF TGTGCCAGCAGCCACAGGGGGCCGGGCGGGGAGCTGTTTTTT
TRBJ2-1 16 - TRBD2 TRBV14 CASSQTSGYSYNEQFF TGTGCCAGCAGCCAAACTAGCGGCTACTCCTACAATGAGCAGTTCTTC
TRBJ2-3 14 - - TRBV19 CASSITVRPDTQYF TGTGCCAGTAGTATTACAGTAAGGCCAGATACGCAGTATTTT
TRBJ1-1 13 once - TRBV30 CAWSVVPNTEAFF TGTGCCTGGAGTGTAGTGCCGAACACTGAAGCTTTCTTT
TRBJ2-4 16 - TRBD1 TRBV14 CASSQSPRGAKNIQYF TGTGCCAGCAGCCAGTCCCCCAGGGGGGCCAAAAACATTCAGTACTTC
TRBJ1-2 16 - - TRBV5-1 CASSLEVLGLDYGYTF TGCGCCAGCAGCTTGGAGGTACTGGGTCTGGACTATGGCTACACCTTC
TRBJ2-1 15 once - TRBV5-8 CASSSYYPLIGEQFF TGTGCCAGCAGCTCATATTATCCCCTAATAGGTGAGCAGTTCTTC
TRBJ2-2 15 once - TRBV9 CASSVYGGAAGELFF TGTGCCAGCAGCGTATACGGGGGAGCCGCCGGGGAGCTGTTTTTT
TRBJ2-7 14 - - TRBV7-6 CASSLGGVGYEQYF TGTGCCAGCAGCTTAGGCGGGGTAGGGTACGAGCAGTACTTC
TRBJ1-2 12 - - TRBV9 CASSVFGSEAHF TGTGCCAGCAGCGTATTTGGTTCGGAGGCCCACTTC
TRBJ2-6 15 - TRBD1 TRBV18 CASSLQGAGANVLTF TGTGCCAGCTCACTCCAGGGGGCTGGGGCCAACGTCCTGACTTTC
TRBJ2-2 16 - TRBD2 TRBV11-3 CASSLGLAGGPGELFF TGTGCCAGCAGCCTAGGACTAGCGGGAGGTCCCGGGGAGCTGTTTTTT
TRBJ1-5 15 few - TRBV19 CASSIETGLMSSQHF TGTGCCAGTAGTATAGAAACAGGACTTATGAGTTCCCAGCATTTT
TRBJ2-7 14 - TRBD2 TRBV6-1 CAKGKREGRSEQYF TGTGCCAAAGGGAAGCGGGAGGGCCGCAGCGAGCAGTACTTC
TRBJ1-4 19 - - TRBV2 CASSETLIFVRKGNEKLFF TGTGCCAGCAGTGAAACACTTATTTTTGTCCGAAAGGGGAATGAAAAACTGTTTTTT
TRBJ1-6 11 - - TRBV6-1 CASIGGSPLHF TGTGCCAGCATAGGTGGTTCACCCCTCCACTTT
TRBJ1-1 16 - TRBD1 TRBV9 CASSVGTGGMNTEAFF TGTGCCAGCAGCGTAGGAACAGGGGGGATGAACACTGAAGCTTTCTTT
TRBJ1-1 14 - - TRBV10-3 CAISESHGNTEAFF TGTGCCATCAGTGAGTCCCACGGGAACACTGAAGCTTTCTTT
TRBJ1-1 12 - - TRBV5-5 CASSLRQYEAFF TGTGCCAGCAGCCTTCGACAGTATGAAGCTTTCTTT